This TCR beta chain is from a study of human T cells and chemical hapten exposure. Points from the study as a whole: Counts of TCRs above 1 in 1000 frequency stayed unchanged with DPC sensitization. PT1 expanded TCR numbers tracked positively with patch test score.

The trim removed 7 bases at V and 8 bases at J, leaving 18 bases unmatched. This CDR3 has 16 residues. Germline-derived CDR1 and CDR2 are SGDLS and YYNGEE. Time point specified: pre-sensitization, week 0. Regarding treatment: therapeutic diphenylcyclopropenone sensitization with weekly scalp DPC. MiXCR, run by TCRdb on the RACE reads, gives a single entry per CDR3 protein. The sample records 190,000 or so distinct CDR3 sequences, 25% to 35% being singletons. As for this clonotype: What it recognizes is unknown.

The chain uses TRBV9 and TRBJ1-2; 9 bases match TRBD1. This material consisted of whole blood, taken in connection with sensitization to the hapten diphenylcyclopropenone (DPC). This receptor was identified in a woman aged 25 to 45 with alopecia areata. Some clones in this sample may be carry-over from other donors' samples. The DNA of the CDR3 is TGTGCCAGCGGGGGGCCGGGACAGGGTAGACGGCGGGGCTACACCTTC. It specifies CASGGPGQGRRRGYTF.